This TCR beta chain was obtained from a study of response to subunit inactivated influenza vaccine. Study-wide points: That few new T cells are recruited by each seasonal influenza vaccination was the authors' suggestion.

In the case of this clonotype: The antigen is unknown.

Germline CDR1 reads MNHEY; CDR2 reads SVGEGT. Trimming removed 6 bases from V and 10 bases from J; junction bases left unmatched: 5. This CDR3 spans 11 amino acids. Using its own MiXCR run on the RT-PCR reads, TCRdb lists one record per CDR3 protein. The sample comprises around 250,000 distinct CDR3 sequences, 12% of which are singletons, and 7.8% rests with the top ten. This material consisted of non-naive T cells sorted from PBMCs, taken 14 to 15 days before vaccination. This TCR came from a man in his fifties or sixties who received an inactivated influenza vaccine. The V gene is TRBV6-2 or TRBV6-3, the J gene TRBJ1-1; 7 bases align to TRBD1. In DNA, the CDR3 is TGTGCCAGCAGAAGACAGGGCCGAGCTTTCTTT. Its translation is CASRRQGRAFF.